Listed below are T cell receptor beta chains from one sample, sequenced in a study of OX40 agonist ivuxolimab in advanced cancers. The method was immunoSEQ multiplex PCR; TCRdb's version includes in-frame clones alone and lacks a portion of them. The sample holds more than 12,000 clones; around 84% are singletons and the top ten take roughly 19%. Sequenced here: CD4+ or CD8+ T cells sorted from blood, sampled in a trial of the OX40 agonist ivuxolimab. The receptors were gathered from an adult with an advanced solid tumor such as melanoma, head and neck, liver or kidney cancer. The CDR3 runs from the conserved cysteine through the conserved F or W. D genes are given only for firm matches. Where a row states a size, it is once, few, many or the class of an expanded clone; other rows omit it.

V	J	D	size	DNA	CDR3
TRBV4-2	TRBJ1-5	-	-	TGTGCCAGCAGCCAAGGGAGGGGTTATAGCAATCAGCCCCAGCATTTT	CASSQGRGYSNQPQHF
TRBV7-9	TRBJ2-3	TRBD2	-	TGTGCCAGCAGCTCTCGTGGGGCTAGCGGGAGGTCAGATACGCAGTATTTT	CASSSRGASGRSDTQYF
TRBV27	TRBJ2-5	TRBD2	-	TGTGCCAGCAGTTTATCGGCGACTAGCGAAGAGACCCAGTACTTC	CASSLSATSEETQYF
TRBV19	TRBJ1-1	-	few	TGTGCCAGTAGTATCGGGGGTTACACTGAAGCTTTCTTT	CASSIGGYTEAFF
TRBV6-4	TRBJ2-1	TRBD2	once	TGTGCCAGCAGTGACTCGACTAGCGGGAGCAATGAGCAGTTCTTC	CASSDSTSGSNEQFF
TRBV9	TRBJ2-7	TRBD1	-	TGTGCCAGCAGCCCGGGACAGAACTCCTACGAGCAGTACTTC	CASSPGQNSYEQYF
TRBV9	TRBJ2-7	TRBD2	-	TGTGCCAGCAGCCCAAGAGCGGGGGACTACGAGCAGTACTTC	CASSPRAGDYEQYF
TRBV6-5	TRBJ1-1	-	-	TGTGCCAGCAGTTACTCACAGGGGAACACTGAAGCTTTCTTT	CASSYSQGNTEAFF
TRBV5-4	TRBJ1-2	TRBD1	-	TGTGCCAGCAAAAGAGGGGGCAGCTATGGCTACACCTTC	CASKRGGSYGYTF
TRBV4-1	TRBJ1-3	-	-	TGCGCCAGCAGCCAAGTGACGGGAAACACCATATATTTT	CASSQVTGNTIYF
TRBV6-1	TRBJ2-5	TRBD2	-	TGTGCCAGCAGTGAACTAGCGGGAGGGCAAGAGACCCAGTACTTC	CASSELAGGQETQYF
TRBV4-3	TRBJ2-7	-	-	TGCGCCAGCAGCCTGAACGGCAGGGGACCCGAAGGGGTGACCTACGAGCAGTACTTC	CASSLNGRGPEGVTYEQYF
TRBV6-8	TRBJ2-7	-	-	TGTGCCAGCAGTTACTCGGCTGGGGAGCAGTACTTC	CASSYSAGEQYF
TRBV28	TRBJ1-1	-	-	TGTGCCAGCAGTTTAGGGGCCCCGGGGACTGAAGCTTTCTTT	CASSLGAPGTEAFF
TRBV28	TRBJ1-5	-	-	TGTGCCAGCAGTTTAGGCCAGGGGTTTCGACAGCCCCAGCATTTT	CASSLGQGFRQPQHF
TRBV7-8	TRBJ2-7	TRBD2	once	TGTGCCAGCAGCCCGCCGGGACTAGCGGGATATCTGGAGTACTTC	CASSPPGLAGYLEYF
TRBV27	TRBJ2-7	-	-	TGTGCCAGCAGTTGGGGGGGCCCCATCTACGAGCAGTACTTC	CASSWGGPIYEQYF
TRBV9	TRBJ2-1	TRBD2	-	TGTGCCAGCAGCGTAATGCTAGCGGGTCACAATGAGCAGTTCTTC	CASSVMLAGHNEQFF
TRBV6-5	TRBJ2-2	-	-	TGTGCCAGCAGTTCGATGGGCACCGGGGAGCTGTTTTTT	CASSSMGTGELFF
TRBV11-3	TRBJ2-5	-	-	TGTGCCAGCAGCCGGGGGGGACAGCACCAAGAGACCCAGTACTTC	CASSRGGQHQETQYF
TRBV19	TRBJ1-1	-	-	TGTGCCAGTAGTATAGCATTGAACACTGAAGCTTTCTTT	CASSIALNTEAFF
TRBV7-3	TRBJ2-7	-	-	TGTGCCAGCAGCCCCCATCCGGGCCTGTCTGCCGAGCAGTACTTC	CASSPHPGLSAEQYF
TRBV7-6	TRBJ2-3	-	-	TGTGCCAGCAGCTCCGATGGAGGGAGCACAGATACGCAGTATTTT	CASSSDGGSTDTQYF
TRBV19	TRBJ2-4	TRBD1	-	TGTGCCAGTAGTTCTCCGACAGGGGGAAACATTCAGTACTTC	CASSSPTGGNIQYF
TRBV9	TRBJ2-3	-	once	TGTGCCAGCAGCGTAGCCGGCCCAGATACGCAGTATTTT	CASSVAGPDTQYF
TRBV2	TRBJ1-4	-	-	TGTGCCAGCACCGACACCTCGCAGGGAACTAATGAAAAACTGTTTTTT	CASTDTSQGTNEKLFF
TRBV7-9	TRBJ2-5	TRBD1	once	TGTGCCAGCGGGACAGGCCAAGAGACCCAGTACTTC	CASGTGQETQYF
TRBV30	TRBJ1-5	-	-	TGTGCCTGGAGTGTATCCTCGGGCAATCAGCCCCAGCATTTT	CAWSVSSGNQPQHF
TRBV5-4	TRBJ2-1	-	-	TGTGCCAGCAGTTGGGGATTCCCCAATGAGCAGTTCTTC	CASSWGFPNEQFF
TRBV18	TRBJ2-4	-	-	TGTGCCAGCTCACCGCCAGGTGGAGGCCAAAACATTCAGTACTTC	CASSPPGGGQNIQYF
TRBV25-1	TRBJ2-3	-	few	TGTGCCAGCAGTGAAGAAGGGGGACTATTCACAGATACGCAGTATTTT	CASSEEGGLFTDTQYF
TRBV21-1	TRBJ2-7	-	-	TGTGCCAGCAGCAAAGCCAATAGCGGGAGAGGTGAGTACTTC	CASSKANSGRGEYF
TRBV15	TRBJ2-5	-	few	TGTGCCACCAGCAGACTAGGACAGCAAGAGACCCAGTACTTC	CATSRLGQQETQYF
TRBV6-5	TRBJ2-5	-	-	TGTGCCAGCAGTTACCCGAGCTCAGGCGGGGAGACCCAGTACTTC	CASSYPSSGGETQYF
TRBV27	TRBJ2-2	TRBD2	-	TGTGCCAGCAGCTTTATTAGCGGGCTGAACACCGGGGAGCTGTTTTTT	CASSFISGLNTGELFF
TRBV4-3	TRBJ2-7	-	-	TGCGCCAGCAGCCAAGACGCAGCTACCTACGAGCAGTACTTC	CASSQDAATYEQYF
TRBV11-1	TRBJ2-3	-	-	TGTGCCAGCAGCTTAAGACTTTACATCGACGATACGCAGTATTTT	CASSLRLYIDDTQYF
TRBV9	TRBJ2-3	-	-	TGTGCCAGCAGCGTAACTCGGGCCACAGATACGCAGTATTTT	CASSVTRATDTQYF
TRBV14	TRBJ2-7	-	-	TGTGCCAGCAGACCCCCCCCCGGGACGGAGCCATCGCTTTCCGAGCAGTACTTC	CASRPPPGTEPSLSEQYF
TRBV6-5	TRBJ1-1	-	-	TGTGCCAGCTCAACAGGGTTTGGCACTGAAGCTTTCTTT	CASSTGFGTEAFF
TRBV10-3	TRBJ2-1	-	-	TGTGCCATCAGGGTGGAGAATGAGCAGTTCTTC	CAIRVENEQFF
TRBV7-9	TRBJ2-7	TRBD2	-	TGTGCCAGCAGCTTAACTAGCGGGGCCGAGCAGTACTTC	CASSLTSGAEQYF
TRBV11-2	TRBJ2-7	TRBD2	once	TGTGCCAGCAGCTTAGGGGCTAGCGGGATCAACGAGCAGTACTTC	CASSLGASGINEQYF
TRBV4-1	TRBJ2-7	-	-	TGCGCCAGCAGCCACGGCGGGATAGACCACGAGCAGTACTTC	CASSHGGIDHEQYF
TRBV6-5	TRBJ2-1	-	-	TGTGCCAGCAGTTACTCACCGAATGAGCAGTTCTTC	CASSYSPNEQFF
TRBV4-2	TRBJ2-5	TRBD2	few	TGTGCCAGCAGCCAATTGACCGGGACTAGCGGGACGGAGACCCAGTACTTC	CASSQLTGTSGTETQYF
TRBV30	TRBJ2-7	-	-	TGTGCCTGGAACGCCGGGGACCCGTGGGTTTACGAGCAGTACTTC	CAWNAGDPWVYEQYF
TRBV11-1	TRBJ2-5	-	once	TGTGCCAGCAGCCGAGTTGGACAGCGAGAGACCCAGTACTTC	CASSRVGQRETQYF
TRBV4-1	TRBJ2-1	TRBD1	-	TGCGCCAGCAGCCAGGGACAGGGGGCTGGGAATGAGCAGTTCTTC	CASSQGQGAGNEQFF
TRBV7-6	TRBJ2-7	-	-	TGTGCCAGCAGCTTACTGAGCGAGCAGTACTTC	CASSLLSEQYF
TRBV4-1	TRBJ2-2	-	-	TGCGCCAGCAGCCGGATTCGAGGGGCCGGGGAGCTGTTTTTT	CASSRIRGAGELFF
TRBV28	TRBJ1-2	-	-	TGTGCCAGCAACCTAATCGGTAGTCTAATGGGCTACACCTTC	CASNLIGSLMGYTF
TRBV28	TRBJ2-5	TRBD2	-	TGTGCCAGCAGTTTACTAGCGGGATCCCAAGAGACCCAGTACTTC	CASSLLAGSQETQYF
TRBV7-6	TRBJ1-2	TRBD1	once	TGTGCCAGCAGCTCGGGACAGGGCGACTTCTATGGCTACACCTTC	CASSSGQGDFYGYTF
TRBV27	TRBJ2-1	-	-	TGTGCCAGCAGTAAGGACTGGCTCTCCTACAATGAGCAGTTCTTC	CASSKDWLSYNEQFF